The TCR beta chain under discussion was sequenced for a study of T cell changes during pregnancy in multiple sclerosis. Germline loops: CDR1 SGHKS, CDR2 YYEKEE (reference sequence). V lost 3 bases to trimming and J lost 2 bases; unmatched junction nucleotides: 0. This CDR3 spans 13 amino acids. Clones were read by immunoSEQ multiplex PCR, and TCRdb kept only the in-frame ones, dropping some. The sample lists 100,000 or so clones; approximately 94% were seen once. The sequences come from peripheral blood, collected in the second trimester of pregnancy. The clonotype comes from a female donor with multiple sclerosis, enrolled in a pregnancy study. The chain carries TRBV5-5 and TRBJ2-5, with 8 nucleotides matching TRBD1. The CDR3 sequence: CASSWTGQETQYF. CDR3 sequence (DNA): TGTGCCAGCAGCTGGACAGGGCAAGAGACCCAGTACTTC.